This T cell receptor (beta chain) was recorded in a study of T cells after yellow fever vaccination. Study-wide context: When fractions had low cell numbers, they were prepared with SMART-Seq v4 Ultra Low Input.

The CDR3 runs 15 residues. Between the trimmed V and J ends, which lost 1 base and 2 bases, there was a span of 12 bases. The germline CDR1 and CDR2 sequences are SGHVS and FQNEAQ. Findings and caveats of the study: Reappearing after the booster were most of the clones from primary vaccination (roughly 96% CD4, roughly 86% CD8). Clonotypes shared by both compartments, CD4 and CD8, made up a small share.

Remarks on this clonotype: The antigen is unknown.

Using its own MiXCR run on the 5' RACE reads, TCRdb lists one record per CDR3 protein. Seen here are 610,000 or so distinct CDR3 sequences, over 9% observed once, and the top ten hold 15%. Source: PBMCs, taken on the day of the yellow fever booster vaccination. The chain is built from TRBV7-8 and TRBJ2-7; D remains unclear. This sequence originates from a man aged 25-45 years who received the YFV17D yellow fever vaccine. The CDR3 here is CASSLVKAGTYEQYF. Here the CDR3 DNA reads TGTGCCAGCAGCTTAGTTAAGGCCGGAACCTACGAGCAGTACTTC.